These 6 T cell receptor beta chains originate from one sample sequenced in a study of post-analysis software for immune sequencing data. Study findings and constraints: About 5 TRBV segments occurring more often in patients than controls included TRBV5-6, TRBV5-1 and TRBV20-1.

Incorporated into the TCR beta cDNA libraries were unique molecular identifiers, which served to reduce PCR and sequencing biases. TCRdb called the PCR reads again in MiXCR, with one record for every CDR3 protein. The sample includes some 890,000 distinct CDR3 sequences, approximately 50% of them seen just once. The antigens for these receptors are not known. The source material was blood. The receptors here all came from a girl aged 5-17 years with multiple sclerosis.

This clonotype was seen a single time. The V gene is TRBV6-4, the J gene TRBJ2-1; D may be TRBD1 or TRBD2 (5 bases each). Per germline, CDR1 MRHNA and CDR2 SNTAGT. The CDR3 runs to 17 residues. Between the trimmed V and J ends, which lost 0 bases and 9 bases, there was a span of 21 bases. The CDR3 sequence is CASSDSVLAYPRGEQFF. The CDR3 DNA sequence: TGTGCCAGCAGTGACTCCGTATTGGCCTACCCGAGGGGTGAGCAGTTCTTC.

This chain connects TRBV20-1 to TRBJ2-7; 7 bases map to TRBD1. In germline, CDR1 is DFQATT, CDR2 SNEGSKA (reference sequence). The trim removed 7 bases at V and 3 bases at J, leaving 6 bases unmatched. The CDR3 is 12 amino acids. DNA for the CDR3: TGCAGTGTTGGACAGGCGTACTACGAGCAGTACTTC. Protein: CSVGQAYYEQYF.

There are a few counts of this clonotype. This chain's CDR3 is CSVEKGADEQYF. The CDR3 DNA is TGCAGCGTTGAAAAGGGGGCTGACGAGCAGTACTTC. The chain couples TRBV29-1 to TRBJ2-7; 7 bases line up with TRBD1. Germline trimming cut 2 bases from V and 5 bases from J; bases unmatched to any gene: 3. Looked up from germline, CDR1 is SQVTM and CDR2 is ANQGSEA. The CDR3 is 12 residues long.

The chain combines TRBV12-3 or TRBV12-4 with TRBJ1-1; unclear D gene. V gave up 2 bases and J gave up 2 bases, with 9 bases separating them. CDR3 length equals 14 residues. Written as DNA, the CDR3 is TGTGCCAGCAGTTTAAGAGCTTTTAACACTGAAGCTTTCTTT. Its translation is CASSLRAFNTEAFF.

Concerning this clonotype: Mismatch with germline at one junction end may stem from a read error. The CDR3: CAGSGGTRTDTQYF. The CDR3 DNA reads TGTGCCGGCAGCGGAGGGACTCGCACAGATACGCAGTATTTT. The V gene is TRBV9, the J gene TRBJ2-3, with D possibly TRBD2 on 6 matching bases. The CDR3 length is 14 residues. CDR1 SGDLS and CDR2 YYNGEE come from the germline V gene.

DNA for the CDR3: TGTGCCAGCAGCCCCTCGAGGCCTGAAGCTTTCTTT. Its translation: CASSPSRPEAFF. This chain links TRBV7-2 with TRBJ1-1, with no clear D. V shed 5 bases and J shed 6 bases, with 10 bases lying between them. The CDR3 consists of 12 residues. Germline V lookup: CDR1 SGHTA, CDR2 FQGNSA.